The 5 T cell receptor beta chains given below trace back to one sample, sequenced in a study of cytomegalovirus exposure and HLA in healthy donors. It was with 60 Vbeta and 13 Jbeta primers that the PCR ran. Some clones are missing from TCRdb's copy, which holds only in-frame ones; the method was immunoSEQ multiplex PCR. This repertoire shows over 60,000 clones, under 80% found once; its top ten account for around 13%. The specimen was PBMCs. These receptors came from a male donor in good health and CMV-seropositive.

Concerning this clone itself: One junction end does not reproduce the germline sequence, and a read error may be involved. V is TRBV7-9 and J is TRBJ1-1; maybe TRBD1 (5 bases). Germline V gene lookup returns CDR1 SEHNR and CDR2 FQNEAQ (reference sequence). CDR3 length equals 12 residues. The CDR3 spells CSSSEGDTEAFF. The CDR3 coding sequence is TGTTCCAGCAGTGAAGGGGACACTGAAGCTTTCTTT.

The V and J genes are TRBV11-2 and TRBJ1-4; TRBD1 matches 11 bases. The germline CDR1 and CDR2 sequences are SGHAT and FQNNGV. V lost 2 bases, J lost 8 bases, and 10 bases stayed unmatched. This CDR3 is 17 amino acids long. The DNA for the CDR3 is TGTGCCAGCAGCTTATCGATCGGACAGGGGGCGCGCGAAAAACTGTTTTTT. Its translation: CASSLSIGQGAREKLFF. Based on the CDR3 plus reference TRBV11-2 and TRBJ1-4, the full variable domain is EAGVAQSPRYKIIEKRQSVAFWCNPISGHATLYWYQQILGQGPKLLIQFQNNGVVDDSQLPKDRFSAERLKGVDSTLKIQPAKLEDSAVYLCASSLSIGQGAREKLFFGSGTQLSVL.

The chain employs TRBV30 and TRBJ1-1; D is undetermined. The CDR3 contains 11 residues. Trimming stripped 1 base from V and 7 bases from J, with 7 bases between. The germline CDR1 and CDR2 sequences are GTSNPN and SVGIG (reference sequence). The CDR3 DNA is TGTGCCTGGAGTGGGGCAGTTGAAGCTTTCTTT. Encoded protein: CAWSGAVEAFF.

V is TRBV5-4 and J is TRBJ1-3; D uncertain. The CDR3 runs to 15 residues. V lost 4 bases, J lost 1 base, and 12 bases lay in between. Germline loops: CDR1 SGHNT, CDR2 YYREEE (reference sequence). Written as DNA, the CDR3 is TGTGCCAGCAGCCTCACGGGGATGTCTGGAAACACCATATATTTT. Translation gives CASSLTGMSGNTIYF.

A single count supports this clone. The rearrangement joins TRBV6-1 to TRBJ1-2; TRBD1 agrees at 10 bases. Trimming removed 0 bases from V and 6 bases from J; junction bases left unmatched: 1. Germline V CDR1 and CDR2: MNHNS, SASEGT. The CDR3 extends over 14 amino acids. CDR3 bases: TGTGCCAGCAGTGAAGCAGGGACAGGGGATGGCTACACCTTC. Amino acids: CASSEAGTGDGYTF.